This TCR beta chain comes out of a study of shared clonotypes between healthy human individuals (dated by TCRdb to the early 2020s). In the study overall: A couple of women and a few men aged 18 to 49 years were included in the cohort. Per donor, three plates each were used for CD4 naive and CD4 memory, two for CD8 naive, and one for CD8 memory. To estimate repertoire size and how much clonotypes are shared between individuals, the study performed deep sequencing of blood TCR repertoires from five healthy adults. To increase sequencing depth and limit assay-specific biases, different laboratories used diverse techniques to prepare libraries and sequence TCR repertoires. Between about 0.8 and 9 billion PBMCs per donor were obtained by leukapheresis.

Broad study findings and their caveats: Because the study included a small number of donors, the genetic and exposure-history diversity represented was limited. Across a few donors, roughly 5.4% of naive CD4, roughly 3.3% of naive CD8, around 2.1% of memory CD4, and 0.4% to 0.45% of memory CD8 clonotypes were shared. Pairwise subsampling indicated that sequencing depth was expected to affect the degree of clonotype sharing among donors. Only blood was sampled, and tissue TCR repertoires likely differ from those in blood. Incomplete sequencing was indicated by rarefaction of sorted-subset datasets, despite the large sequencing depth. Naive subsets generally had larger estimated clonotype richness than memory subsets did. Compared with non-shared clonotypes, the clonotypes found in all four sorted-subset donors had higher generation probabilities.

The donors were healthy, HIV-negative adults with no recently reported acute infections or vaccinations. All donors were Caucasian adults living in Nashville, Tennessee, USA. Magnetic negative selection was used to enrich CD4+ T cells, after which naive cells were positively selected on CD45RA and the negative fraction became the memory subset. Blood was obtained by leukapheresis, after which PBMCs were separated by Ficoll-Histopaque density gradient centrifugation and cryopreserved in liquid nitrogen vapor phase. Purity and quantity of every magnetically sorted T cell population were checked by analytical flow cytometry. From each sorted fraction, genomic DNA was isolated and quantified by UV absorbance on a Nanodrop 2000c. As to this clone: Its antigen remains undetermined. Base qualities are not provided; no much larger clone lies one nucleotide away.

Using the deep immunoSEQ assay, TCR CDR3 regions were amplified from genomic DNA by multiplex PCR. For each cell subset, the extracted genomic DNA was distributed evenly across all wells of several immunoSEQ 96-well plates, and each plate served as one replicate. For sorted subsets, roughly 0.2 ug genomic DNA, equal to 30,000 to 35,000 T cell genomes, was loaded into each replicate PCR. Purified libraries were quantified with a Qubit 3.0 fluorometer, sized on a Bioanalyzer 2100, and re-quantified with the KAPA Library Quantification kit. A separate single-read 150-cycle Illumina NextSeq 550 flow cell was used to sequence each immunoSEQ 96-well plate. The original pipeline was this. Because only junctional sequences without quality scores were contained in the immunoSEQ output, filtering matching that applied to full-length reads could not be performed. Sequences were annotated with PyIR, a Python wrapper for IgBLAST v1.9, using IMGT germline references to assign V/J genes and CDR3. Reads with weak V/J assignments (E-value above 1e-6), missing CDR3, stop codons, out-of-frame junctions, or ambiguous translated residues were removed. V3J clonotypes were defined as sequences sharing the same inferred V gene, J gene, and CDR3 amino acid sequence. To compute the percentage overlap between repertoires, the number of shared unique clonotypes was divided by the size of the smaller repertoire. RTK rarefaction, the Chao1 estimator, and Recon v2.1 estimates of unobserved clonotypes were used to assess repertoire richness. Generation probabilities for all TCRbeta clonotypes obtained by the gDNA method from a handful of donors were computed using OLGA. TCRdb's version of the immuneACCESS table is confined to in-frame rearrangements and falls short of the full clone set. An unresolved V gene accounts for under half of the shortfall where checked; the remainder is of unknown origin. V, J and clone size are those of that table, while D and trimming were read from the DNA. This sample gives under 650,000 clones in total; 96% of them show up just once. The ten biggest clones cover roughly 0.06% of the sample.

Inclusive of the bounding cysteine and phenylalanine, the CDR3 is 15 residues long. Just CDR3 DNA is preserved here, 45 bases in frame from base 1. The germline V gene sets CDR1 to SGHNT and CDR2 to YENEEA. The germline ends are 13 bases apart after V is trimmed by 5 bases and J by 2 bases. This sequence was found in a woman aged 25-40 years in good health. The rearrangement joined TRBV11-3 to TRBJ2-1, with TRBD1 as a weak D call on 5 bases. The sample comprised naive CD4+ T cells sorted from blood. The cell subset or site label, as the study defines it: CD45RA+ positively selected. The nucleotides are TGTGCCAGCAGCCTTCGGGCAGGGACCTACAATGAGCAGTTCTTC. It translates to CASSLRAGTYNEQFF.